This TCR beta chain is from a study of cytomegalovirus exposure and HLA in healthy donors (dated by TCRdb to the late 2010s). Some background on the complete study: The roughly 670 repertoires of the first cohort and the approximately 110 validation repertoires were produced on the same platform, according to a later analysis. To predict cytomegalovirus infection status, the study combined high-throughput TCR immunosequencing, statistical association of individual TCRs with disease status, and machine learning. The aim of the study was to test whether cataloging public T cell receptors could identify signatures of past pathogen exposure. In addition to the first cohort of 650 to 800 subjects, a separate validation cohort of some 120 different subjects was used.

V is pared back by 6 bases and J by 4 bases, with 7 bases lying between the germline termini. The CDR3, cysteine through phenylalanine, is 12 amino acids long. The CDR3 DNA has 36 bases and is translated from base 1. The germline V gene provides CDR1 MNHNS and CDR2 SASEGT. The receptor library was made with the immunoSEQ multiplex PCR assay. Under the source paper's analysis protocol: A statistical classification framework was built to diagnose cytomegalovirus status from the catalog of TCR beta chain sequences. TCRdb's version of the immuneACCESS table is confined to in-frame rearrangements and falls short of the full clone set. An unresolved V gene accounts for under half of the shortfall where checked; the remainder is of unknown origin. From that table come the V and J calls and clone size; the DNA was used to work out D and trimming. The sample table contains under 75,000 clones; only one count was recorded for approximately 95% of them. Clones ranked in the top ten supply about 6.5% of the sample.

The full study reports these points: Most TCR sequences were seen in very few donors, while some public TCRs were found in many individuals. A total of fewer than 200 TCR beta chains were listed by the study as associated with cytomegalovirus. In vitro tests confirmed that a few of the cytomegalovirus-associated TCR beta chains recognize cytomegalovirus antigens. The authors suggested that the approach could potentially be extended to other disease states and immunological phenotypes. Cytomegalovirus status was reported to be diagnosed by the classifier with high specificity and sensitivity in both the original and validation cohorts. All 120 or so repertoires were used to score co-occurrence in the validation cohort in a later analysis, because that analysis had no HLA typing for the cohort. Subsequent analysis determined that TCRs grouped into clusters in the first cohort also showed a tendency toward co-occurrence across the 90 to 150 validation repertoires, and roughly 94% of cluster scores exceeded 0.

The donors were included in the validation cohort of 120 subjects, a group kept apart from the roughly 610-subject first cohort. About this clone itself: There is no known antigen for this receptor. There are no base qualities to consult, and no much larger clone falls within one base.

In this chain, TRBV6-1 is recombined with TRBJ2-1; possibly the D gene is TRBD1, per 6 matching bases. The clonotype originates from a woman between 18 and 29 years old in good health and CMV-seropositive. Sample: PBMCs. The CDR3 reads CASRDRYNEQFF. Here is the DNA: TGTGCCAGCAGAGACAGGTACAATGAGCAGTTCTTC.